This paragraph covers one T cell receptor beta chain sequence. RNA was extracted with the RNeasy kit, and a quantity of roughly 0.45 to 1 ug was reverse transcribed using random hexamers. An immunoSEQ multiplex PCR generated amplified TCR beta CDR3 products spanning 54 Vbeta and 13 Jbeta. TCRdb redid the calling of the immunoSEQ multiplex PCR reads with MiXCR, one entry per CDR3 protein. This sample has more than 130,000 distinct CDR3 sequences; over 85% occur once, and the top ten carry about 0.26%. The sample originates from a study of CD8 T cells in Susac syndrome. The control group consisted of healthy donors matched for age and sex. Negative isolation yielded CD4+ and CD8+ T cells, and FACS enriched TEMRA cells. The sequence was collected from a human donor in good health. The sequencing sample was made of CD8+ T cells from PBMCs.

The CDR3 protein is CASSLTGVDQPQHF. The CDR3 nucleotides are TGTGCCAGCAGCCTGACAGGGGTAGATCAGCCCCAGCATTTT. The genes are TRBV3-1 and TRBJ1-5; TRBD1 matches 8 bases. After removal of 4 bases from V and 5 bases from J, the junction contained 4 bases not matched to a gene. The CDR3 spans 14 residues. CDR1 is LGHDT and CDR2 is YNNKEL in the germline V gene (reference sequence). Complete variable domain (other parts from reference TRBV3-1 and TRBJ1-5): DTAVSQTPKYLVTQMGNDKSIKCEQNLGHDTMYWYKQDSKKFLKIMFSYNNKELIINETVPNRFSPKSPDKAHLNLHINSLELGDSAVYFCASSLTGVDQPQHFGDGTRLSIL.